The next 8 T cell receptor beta chains were all read from a single sample in a study of T cell clones after liver transplantation. Here immunoSEQ multiplex PCR was the method, and the copy in TCRdb shows in-frame clones only, minus some. The data hold some 12,000 clones, with around 74% observed a single time. Sequences were derived from CD8+ T cells from blood, sampled at the 22-month timepoint. The receptors here all came from a human patient who received a liver transplant. The T cells may come from the graft donor.

The rearrangement joins TRBV25-1 to TRBJ2-3; 14 bases agree with TRBD2. Germline loops: CDR1 MGHDK, CDR2 SYGVNS. The CDR3 runs to 15 residues. Trimming took 11 bases from V and 6 from J; bases not matched to a gene: 10. The CDR3 spells CAASGTSGGRDTQYF. The CDR3 DNA is TGTGCCGCCTCCGGGACTAGCGGGGGCAGGGATACGCAGTATTTT. Using reference TRBV25-1 and TRBJ2-3 for the parts outside the CDR3, the full variable domain is EADIYQTPRYLVIGTGKKITLECSQTMGHDKMYWYQQDPGMELHLIHYSYGVNSTEKGDLSSESTVSRIRTEHFPLTLESARPSHTSQYLCAASGTSGGRDTQYFGPGTRLTVL.

In this sample, this clone turned up once. The V call is TRBV27, the J call TRBJ2-7; 10 nucleotides match TRBD2. With V trimmed by 5 bases and J by 2 bases, 9 bases remained unmatched. The CDR3 is made up of 16 amino acids. From germline, CDR1 is MNHEY and CDR2 SMNVEV (reference sequence). Here the CDR3 DNA reads TGTGCCAGCAGTGCCTCGACTAGCGGGCTTCCCTACGAGCAGTACTTC. Its translation is CASSASTSGLPYEQYF.

V gene TRBV28 combines with J gene TRBJ2-5, with 8 bases identical to TRBD2. CDR3 length: 15 residues. CDR1 and CDR2 from the germline V gene are MDHEN and SYDVKM. With V trimmed by 8 bases and J by 2 bases, 10 bases remained unmatched. CDR3 in amino acids: CASGSTREGQETQYF. The CDR3, as DNA: TGTGCCAGCGGATCGACTCGGGAGGGACAAGAGACCCAGTACTTC.

CDR3 DNA sequence: TGTGCCACCAGACAGGGAGTTTGGCCGAAGCAGTTCTTC. It specifies CATRQGVWPKQFF. V usage is TRBV15 and J usage is TRBJ2-1; perhaps TRBD1 as D (6 bases). This CDR3 has 13 amino acids. Trimming removed 6 bases at V and 11 bases at J, with 17 bases between. From germline, CDR1 is LNHNV and CDR2 YYDKDF (reference sequence).

The J gene is TRBJ1-4, the V gene TRBV6-1; D perhaps matches TRBD1 (6 bases). The CDR3 contains 15 residues. Per the germline V gene, CDR1 is MNHNS and CDR2 is SASEGT. V lost 7 bases, J lost 7 bases, and 19 bases lay in between. This chain's CDR3 is CASMDVGTPSEKLFF. The CDR3 DNA sequence: TGTGCCAGCATGGATGTGGGGACACCTTCTGAAAAACTGTTTTTT.

Judged by abundance, this clone is medium-sized. The rearrangement joins TRBV4-3 to TRBJ2-7; D not resolved. The germline V gene encodes CDR1 LGHNA and CDR2 YSLEER. CDR3 size: 13 residues. Between the trimmed V and J ends, which lost 2 bases and 5 bases, there was a span of 10 bases. CDR3 DNA: TGCGCCAGCAGCCAATCTCTATCCCACGAGCAGTACTTC. Its translation: CASSQSLSHEQYF.

This clone was observed a handful of times. Other DNA sequences in this sample translate to the same CDR3. The V gene is TRBV7-2, the J gene TRBJ2-3; D perhaps matches TRBD2 (6 bases). Trimming shortened V by 5 bases and J by 3 bases, and 15 bases separated the two germline ends. The germline CDR1 and CDR2 sequences are SGHTA and FQGNSA. The CDR3 extends over 15 amino acids. For the CDR3, the DNA is TGTGCCAGCAGCCCAGACTCCGGGGGTACAGATACGCAGTATTTT. Residues: CASSPDSGGTDTQYF.

V is TRBV4-1 and J is TRBJ1-5; 7 nucleotides agree with TRBD1. This CDR3 is 16 amino acids long. The junction had 10 bases not matched to a gene; V was cut back by 2 bases and J by 6 bases. Per germline, CDR1 MGHRA and CDR2 YSYEKL. The CDR3 is CASSQFGTVVSQPQHF. The CDR3 DNA reads TGCGCCAGCAGCCAATTTGGGACAGTGGTTAGTCAGCCCCAGCATTTT.